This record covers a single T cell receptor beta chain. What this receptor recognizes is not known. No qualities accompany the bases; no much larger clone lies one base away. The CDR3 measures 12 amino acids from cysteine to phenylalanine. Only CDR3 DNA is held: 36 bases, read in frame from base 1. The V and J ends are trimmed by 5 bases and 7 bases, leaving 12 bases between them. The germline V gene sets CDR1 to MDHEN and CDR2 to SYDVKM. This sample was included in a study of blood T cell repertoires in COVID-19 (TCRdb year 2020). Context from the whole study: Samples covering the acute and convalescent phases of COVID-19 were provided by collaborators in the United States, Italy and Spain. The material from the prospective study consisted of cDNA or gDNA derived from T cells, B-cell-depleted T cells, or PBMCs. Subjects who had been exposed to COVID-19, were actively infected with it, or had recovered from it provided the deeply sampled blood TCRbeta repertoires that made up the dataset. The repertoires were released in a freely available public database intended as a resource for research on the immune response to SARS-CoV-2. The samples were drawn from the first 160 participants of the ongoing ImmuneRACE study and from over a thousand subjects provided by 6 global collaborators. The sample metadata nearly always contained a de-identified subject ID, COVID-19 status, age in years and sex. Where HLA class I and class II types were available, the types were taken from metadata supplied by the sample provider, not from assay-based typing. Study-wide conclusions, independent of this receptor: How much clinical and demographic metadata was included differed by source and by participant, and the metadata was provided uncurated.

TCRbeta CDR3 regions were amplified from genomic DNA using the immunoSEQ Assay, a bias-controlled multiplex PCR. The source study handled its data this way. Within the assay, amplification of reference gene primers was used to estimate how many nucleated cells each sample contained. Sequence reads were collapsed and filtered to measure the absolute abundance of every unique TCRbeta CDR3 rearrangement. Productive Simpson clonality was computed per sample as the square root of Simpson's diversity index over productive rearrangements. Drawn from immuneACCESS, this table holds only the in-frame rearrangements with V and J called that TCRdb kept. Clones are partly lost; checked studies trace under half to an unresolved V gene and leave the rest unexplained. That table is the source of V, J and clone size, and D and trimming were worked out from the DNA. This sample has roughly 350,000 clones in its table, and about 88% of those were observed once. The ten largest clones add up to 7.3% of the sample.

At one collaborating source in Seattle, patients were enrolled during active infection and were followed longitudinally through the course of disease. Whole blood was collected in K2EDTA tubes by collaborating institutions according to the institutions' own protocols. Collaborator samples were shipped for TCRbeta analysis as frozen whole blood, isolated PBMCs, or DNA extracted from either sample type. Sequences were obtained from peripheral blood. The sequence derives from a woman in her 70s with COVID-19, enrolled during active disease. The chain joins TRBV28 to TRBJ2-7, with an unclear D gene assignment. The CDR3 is CASSLTTREQYF. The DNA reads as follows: TGTGCCAGCAGTCTAACTACAAGAGAGCAGTACTTC.